A single sample gave rise to the 10 T cell receptor beta chains below, sequenced in a study of T cells in Graves' hyperthyroidism and ophthalmopathy. From RNA transcripts, TCR beta CDR3 regions were amplified. The study used the HTBI primer set for a first-round RT-PCR of the TCR CDR3. TCRdb analysed the multiplex PCR reads with MiXCR anew, one entry per CDR3 protein. The table has around 690,000 distinct CDR3 sequences, 20% to 25% seen once. The material sequenced was blood. The receptor source for this set is a man aged 30 to 39 with Graves' ophthalmopathy.

This clonotype was detected many times. The chain links TRBV12-3 or TRBV12-4 to TRBJ2-7; TRBD1 might be the D (6 bases). This CDR3 has 12 residues. V lost 4 bases, J lost 4 bases, and 8 bases lay in between. CDR3 nucleotide sequence: TGTGCCAGCAGTTACGGACAGTACGAGCAGTACTTC. Protein sequence: CASSYGQYEQYF.

The CDR3 is CASSQEDTLGTEAFF. CDR3 in DNA: TGCGCCAGCAGCCAAGAGGACACCTTGGGGACTGAAGCTTTCTTT. The rearrangement uses TRBV4-1 and TRBJ1-1; possibly TRBD1 for D (5 bases). CDR3 size: 15 residues. Trimming took 0 bases from V and 5 from J, leaving 13 bases between them. Germline lookup yields CDR1 MGHRA and CDR2 YSYEKL.

The V and J genes are TRBV20-1 and TRBJ2-1, with 9 bases fitting TRBD2. The V and J ends lost 5 bases and 4 bases, in that order; junction bases with no gene match: 6. The CDR3 totals 14 residues. Germline assignment: CDR1 DFQATT and CDR2 SNEGSKA (reference sequence). The CDR3 sequence is CSALAGVSYNEQFF. The CDR3 region has the DNA TGCAGTGCTTTAGCGGGAGTGTCATACAATGAGCAGTTCTTC.

This clonotype showed up just a few times. The rearrangement joins TRBV14 to TRBJ2-3; TRBD2 matches at 8 bases. J was trimmed by 0 bases and V by 4 bases; bases with no gene match: 9. The CDR3 contains 17 residues. Per germline, CDR1 SGHDN and CDR2 FVKESK. CDR3 residues: CASSPYLLADSTDTQYF. The CDR3 DNA follows: TGTGCCAGCAGCCCGTACCTACTAGCGGATAGCACAGATACGCAGTATTTT.

A note on this clonotype: A much larger clone sits a single nucleotide away, making a read error possible. The chain joins TRBV7-3 to TRBJ1-2, with unresolved D. The germline V gene encodes CDR1 SGHTA and CDR2 FQGTGA. This CDR3 is 14 amino acids long. The CDR3 is CTSSQGGRSDGYTF. The CDR3 nucleotides are TGTACCAGCAGCCAAGGAGGGAGATCCGATGGCTACACCTTC. Full variable domain (remainder filled in from reference TRBV7-3 and TRBJ1-2): GAGVSQTPSNKVTEKGKYVELRCDPISGHTALYWYRQSLGQGPEFLIYFQGTGAADDSGLPNDRFFAVRPEGSVSTLKIQRTERGDSAVYLCTSSQGGRSDGYTFGSGTRLTVV.

The CDR3 loop is CASSQAGGAEEQYF. CDR3 nucleotides: TGTGCCAGCAGCCAGGCAGGGGGCGCGGAGGAGCAGTACTTC. This chain joins TRBV6-1 and TRBJ2-7; TRBD1 matches 8 bases. CDR3 length equals 14 residues. V shed 6 bases, J shed 7 bases, and the junction held 11 bases outside the gene matches. The germline V gene encodes CDR1 MNHNS and CDR2 SASEGT.

There are many counts of this clonotype. CDR3 nucleotide sequence: TGTGCCAGCTCCAGTGCGAATGAGCAGTTCTTC. Amino acids: CASSSANEQFF. The V gene is TRBV7-9, the J gene TRBJ2-1; D unclear. Deletions cut 8 bases from V and 7 bases from J, with 9 bases between. The V gene's germline CDR1 is SEHNR and CDR2 FQNEAQ (reference sequence). The CDR3 extends over 11 amino acids.

Only a few counts were recorded for this clonotype. The chain employs TRBV5-1 and TRBJ2-3; TRBD2 aligns across 7 bases. CDR1 SGHRS and CDR2 YFSETQ come from the germline V gene. Losses at the gene ends were 4 bases for V and 6 bases for J; bases not matched to a gene: 11. This CDR3 has 15 residues. CDR3 sequence reads: CASSDWRESTDTQYF. DNA of the CDR3: TGCGCCAGCAGCGACTGGCGGGAGTCCACCGATACGCAGTATTTT.

This clonotype was detected a few times. The rearrangement joins TRBV27 to TRBJ1-5, with a tentative D call TRBD1 (5 bases). Germline assignment: CDR1 MNHEY and CDR2 SMNVEV (reference sequence). This CDR3 is built from 15 residues. With 1 base removed from V and 2 bases from J, the gap between germline ends came to 9 bases. CDR3 residues: CASSLFGGGNQPQHF. The CDR3 coding sequence is TGTGCCAGCAGTTTATTTGGGGGGGGCAATCAGCCCCAGCATTTT.

This clonotype occurred many times. The genes are TRBV10-3 and TRBJ1-2; D may be TRBD1 (5 bases). The CDR3 has 14 amino acids. Germline V gene sequence: CDR1 ENHRY, CDR2 SYGVKD. Trimming removed 0 bases at V and 3 bases at J, with 8 bases between. Here the CDR3 DNA reads TGTGCCATCAGTGAGTCTCAGGGCGACTATGGCTACACCTTC. Protein sequence: CAISESQGDYGYTF.